The 24 T cell receptor beta chains reported below all come from one sample, sequenced in a study of blood T cell repertoires in COVID-19. Sequencing used immunoSEQ multiplex PCR; TCRdb keeps in-frame clones, though not all of them. The data hold about 89,000 clones, with about two thirds observed a single time. The sample consisted of peripheral blood. The receptors were gathered from a woman older than 75 with acute or convalescent COVID-19.

V is TRBV27 and J is TRBJ1-1; no definite D call. This CDR3 region has 13 residues. The V and J ends lost 3 bases and 1 base respectively, with 6 bases between them. Germline CDR1 is MNHEY and CDR2 is SMNVEV (reference sequence). The CDR3 protein is CASSLIRNTEAFF. CDR3 DNA sequence: TGTGCCAGCAGTTTGATCAGGAACACTGAAGCTTTCTTT.

V gene TRBV27 combines with J gene TRBJ1-4; TRBD1 aligns across 7 bases. V was clipped by 9 bases and J by 3 bases; unmatched bases: 4. The CDR3 consists of 13 residues. CDR1 and CDR2 (germline): MNHEY, SMNVEV (reference sequence). CDR3 amino acids: CASSTGPNEKLFF. The CDR3 nucleotides are TGTGCCAGTTCGACAGGGCCTAATGAAAAACTGTTTTTT. Full variable domain (remainder filled in from reference TRBV27 and TRBJ1-4): EAQVTQNPRYLITVTGKKLTVTCSQNMNHEYMSWYRQDPGLGLRQIYYSMNVEVTDKGDVPEGYKVSRKEKRNFPLILESPSPNQTSLYFCASSTGPNEKLFFGSGTQLSVL.

The V call is TRBV7-2, the J call TRBJ1-1; a weak D match, TRBD1 (6 bases). Germline assignment: CDR1 SGHTA and CDR2 FQGNSA. The CDR3 contains 13 residues. The V and J ends lost 0 bases and 11 bases respectively, with 13 bases between them. For the CDR3, the DNA is TGTGCCAGCAGCTTAGCGAACAGGGAGAAGGCTTTCTTT. Its protein product is CASSLANREKAFF.

V and J are TRBV18 and TRBJ2-7; 10 nucleotides line up with TRBD1. CDR3 length: 14 residues. J lost 6 bases, V lost 3 bases, and 5 bases had no gene match. Germline V CDR1 and CDR2: KGHSH, LQKENI. As DNA, the CDR3 is TGTGCCAGCTCACCGACAGGGGGCGCGTCCGAGCAGTACTTC. Its protein product is CASSPTGGASEQYF.

V and J are TRBV7-2 and TRBJ1-5, with 10 positions matching TRBD1. This CDR3 contains 14 residues. Per the germline V gene, CDR1 is SGHTA and CDR2 is FQGNSA. With V trimmed by 5 bases and J by 10 bases, 8 bases remained unmatched. The CDR3 is CASSAGQGGGPQHF. The CDR3 DNA sequence: TGTGCCAGCAGCGCTGGACAGGGGGGTGGACCCCAGCATTTT.

As for this clone: A read error is possible here, since a much larger clone lies one base away. Other nucleotide sequences in the sample specify the same CDR3. The chain couples TRBV4-1 to TRBJ2-1; D is possibly TRBD2 (6 bases). The germline V gene encodes CDR1 MGHRA and CDR2 YSYEKL. Trimming took off 2 bases at V and 8 bases at J, with 16 bases between the two ends. The CDR3 loop spans 15 amino acids. In DNA, the CDR3 is TGCGCCAGCAGCCAACTTAGCGGAGGAAGGGATGAGCAGTTCTTC. It encodes CASSQLSGGRDEQFF.

CDR3 DNA sequence: TGTGCCAGCAGCTTAGTGGGGGCCCTCTACAATGAGCAGTTCTTC. This translates into CASSLVGALYNEQFF. The V gene is TRBV7-3, the J gene TRBJ2-1; D might be TRBD1 (6 bases). The CDR3 has 15 residues. V was trimmed by 2 bases and J by 3 bases, leaving 11 bases between them. Looked up from germline, CDR1 is SGHTA and CDR2 is FQGTGA.

This clone was seen once. The J gene is TRBJ2-1, the V gene TRBV24-1; 7 positions match TRBD2. After removal of 2 bases from V and 0 bases from J, the junction contained 6 bases not matched to a gene. The CDR3 has 17 residues. Germline V lookup: CDR1 KGHDR, CDR2 SFDVKD. CDR3 amino acids: CATSDWGGGGSYNEQFF. Here the CDR3 DNA reads TGTGCCACCAGTGATTGGGGGGGAGGAGGCTCCTACAATGAGCAGTTCTTC.

The V gene is TRBV30, the J gene TRBJ2-7, with 9 bases fitting TRBD1. The CDR3 consists of 14 residues. In germline, CDR1 is GTSNPN, CDR2 SVGIG (reference sequence). V dropped 4 bases and J dropped 2; count of bases not matched to a gene: 6. The CDR3 is CAWTRDRAAYEQYF. The CDR3 nucleotides read TGTGCCTGGACCCGGGACAGGGCCGCCTACGAGCAGTACTTC. The whole variable domain, filled in from reference TRBV30 and TRBJ2-7, reads SQTIHQWPATLVQPVGSPLSLECTVEGTSNPNLYWYRQAAGRGLQLLFYSVGIGQISSEVPQNLSASRPQDRQFILSSKKLLLSDSGFYLCAWTRDRAAYEQYFGPGTRLTVT.

This chain uses TRBV29-1 with TRBJ2-1, with a tentative D call TRBD1 (5 bases). Germline V lookup: CDR1 SQVTM, CDR2 ANQGSEA. The CDR3 runs 12 residues. Trimming took off 3 bases at V and 5 bases at J, with 8 bases between the two ends. The CDR3 coding sequence is TGCAGCGTTGACGGCAGGGACAATGAGCAGTTCTTC. As protein: CSVDGRDNEQFF.

This chain links TRBV28 with TRBJ1-5; D possibly corresponds to TRBD1 (6 bases). The germline V and J ends were trimmed by 6 bases and 6 bases, with 12 bases remaining between them. The CDR3 extends over 13 amino acids. Germline V gives CDR1 MDHEN, CDR2 SYDVKM. DNA of the CDR3: TGTGCCAGCAGAGACAGGTCGACTCAGCCCCAGCATTTT. Residues: CASRDRSTQPQHF.

The chain combines TRBV15 with TRBJ2-3; TRBD1 matches at 9 bases. This CDR3 is 16 amino acids long. Germline assignment: CDR1 LNHNV and CDR2 YYDKDF (reference sequence). V shed 1 base and J 4 bases; nucleotides not matched to a gene: 6. The CDR3 DNA is TGTGCCACCAGCAGAGCCGGGACAGGGAAGGCAGATACGCAGTATTTT. Its protein product is CATSRAGTGKADTQYF. The entire variable domain, with the rest obtained from reference TRBV15 and TRBJ2-3, is as follows: DAMVIQNPRYQVTQFGKPVTLSCSQTLNHNVMYWYQQKSSQAPKLLFHYYDKDFNNEADTPDNFQSRRPNTSFCFLDIRSPGLGDTAMYLCATSRAGTGKADTQYFGPGTRLTVL.

The chain uses TRBV7-3 and TRBJ2-1; 9 positions match TRBD2. The CDR3 length is 15 residues. Losses at the gene ends were 0 bases for V and 5 bases for J; bases not matched to a gene: 2. CDR1 SGHTA and CDR2 FQGTGA come from the germline V gene. The DNA of the CDR3 is TGTGCCAGCAGCTTAACCAGCGGGGGGAACAATGAGCAGTTCTTC. Translated, it gives CASSLTSGGNNEQFF.

The V gene is TRBV11-2, the J gene TRBJ1-1; TRBD1 agrees at 8 bases. V lost 4 bases, J lost 9 bases, and 10 bases stayed unmatched. The CDR3 runs to 14 residues. Germline V gene sequence: CDR1 SGHAT, CDR2 FQNNGV. The DNA for the CDR3 is TGTGCCAGCAGCTCAGTTCGACAGGGGAAAAAAGCTTTCTTT. It translates to CASSSVRQGKKAFF.

The chain combines TRBV7-2 with TRBJ1-3, with 7 bases matching TRBD1. The CDR3 sequence is 14 residues long. Germline-derived CDR1 and CDR2 are SGHTA and FQGNSA. J gave up 9 bases and V 5 bases, and 10 bases lay outside the gene matches. CDR3 sequence reads: CASSQLTGTGTIYF. For the CDR3, the DNA is TGTGCCAGCAGCCAGCTGACAGGGACCGGCACCATATATTTT.

This clone was detected ten times or more. The chain is built from TRBV10-3 and TRBJ1-1; D uncertain. The length of the CDR3 is 15 residues. Trimming took off 2 bases at V and 11 bases at J, with 21 bases between the two ends. Germline assignment: CDR1 ENHRY and CDR2 SYGVKD. CDR3 sequence: CAISERRPYEDAAFF. The CDR3, as DNA: TGTGCCATCAGTGAGCGGCGGCCCTATGAAGACGCGGCTTTCTTT.

The V gene is TRBV29-1, the J gene TRBJ1-1; no clear D gene. V shed 6 bases and J shed 1 base, with 12 bases lying between them. The CDR3 length is 13 residues. Germline V CDR1 and CDR2: SQVTM, ANQGSEA. The CDR3 bases are TGCAGCGTGGGCCGAAGGAGGAACACTGAAGCTTTCTTT. This gives the protein CSVGRRRNTEAFF.

This clone was recorded only once. The rearrangement links TRBV5-1 to TRBJ2-1, with a weak D call TRBD1 (6 bases). CDR1 and CDR2 (germline): SGHRS, YFSETQ. The V and J ends lost 4 bases and 7 bases respectively, with 24 bases between them. The CDR3 runs to 17 residues. CDR3 residues: CASSRSGQPMVGNEQFF. The CDR3 nucleotides read TGCGCCAGCAGCCGTTCTGGACAGCCCATGGTAGGAAATGAGCAGTTCTTC.

This clone was found once. The chain combines TRBV3-1 (or the pseudogene TRBV3-2) with TRBJ1-2; 8 bases map to TRBD1. V gave up 3 bases and J gave up 4 bases; unmatched junction bases: 7. Germline V gene data show CDR1 as LGHDT and CDR2 as YNNKEL (reference sequence). The CDR3 consists of 15 residues. The CDR3, as DNA: TGTGCCAGCAGCCATTCGACAGGGGAGGGCTATGGCTACACCTTC. This sequence encodes CASSHSTGEGYGYTF.

CDR3 residues: CASSPTSGGGRDTQYF. The CDR3 nucleotides read TGTGCCAGCAGTCCGACTAGCGGGGGTGGCAGGGATACGCAGTATTTT. The chain links TRBV7-9 to TRBJ2-3, with 12 positions matching TRBD2. The germline CDR1 and CDR2 sequences are SEHNR and FQNEAQ (reference sequence). The V and J ends lost 6 bases and 6 bases, in that order; junction bases with no gene match: 10. CDR3 length: 16 amino acids. The variable domain in full, with the rest retrieved from reference TRBV7-9 and TRBJ2-3, is DTGVSQNPRHKITKRGQNVTFRCDPISEHNRLYWYRQTLGQGPEFLTYFQNEAQLEKSRLLSDRFSAERPKGSFSTLEIQRTEQGDSAMYLCASSPTSGGGRDTQYFGPGTRLTVL.

The J gene is TRBJ2-4, the V gene TRBV5-8; TRBD1 is a possible D gene (6 bases). The CDR3 extends over 13 amino acids. Trimming pared 7 bases from V and 7 bases from J, leaving 15 bases between. The germline V gene encodes CDR1 SGHTS and CDR2 YDEGEE. In DNA form, the CDR3 reads TGTGCCAGCCGCCTAGCAGGGGTGAACATTCAGTACTTC. Translating it yields CASRLAGVNIQYF.

The V call is TRBV12-3 or TRBV12-4, the J call TRBJ1-1; unclear D gene. V lost 6 bases and J lost 10, with 18 bases in between. There are 13 residues in the CDR3. In DNA, the CDR3 is TGTGCCAGCAGCCAGTATACATTATCGGGAGCTTTCTTT. It translates to CASSQYTLSGAFF.

The CDR3 DNA reads as TGTGCCAGCAGTTCCGGACAGTCCCATAATTCACCCCTCCACTTT. Encoded protein: CASSSGQSHNSPLHF. The chain joins TRBV28 to TRBJ1-6; a weak D match, TRBD1 (6 bases). CDR1 MDHEN and CDR2 SYDVKM come from the germline V gene. Trimming cost V 4 bases and J 5 bases, with 12 bases left between them. The CDR3 runs 15 residues.

The chain employs TRBV6-5 and TRBJ1-1; D gene unclear. The ends were cut back, 4 bases at V and 1 base at J, with 4 bases in the middle. Per the germline V gene, CDR1 is MNHEY and CDR2 is SVGAGI. CDR3 length: 12 amino acids. The CDR3 DNA follows: TGTGCCAGCAGTTCTTGGAACACTGAAGCTTTCTTT. This encodes CASSSWNTEAFF.